This T cell receptor beta chain was found in a study of CD8+ T cells in alopecia areata. Findings of the study overall: Scalp sequencing also captures normal skin's resident alphabeta T cells.

The treatment denotes: oral pan-JAK inhibitor, 5-10 mg twice daily. Following RNA extraction, reverse transcription yielded cDNA that acted as the sequencing template. Clones were read by immunoSEQ multiplex PCR, and TCRdb kept only the in-frame ones, dropping some. The data show over 100,000 clones, 53% seen once. Only a few counts were recorded for this clone. As yet, its antigen is unknown. The CDR3 is made up of 12 amino acids. Trimming took 5 bases from V and 7 from J; bases not matched to a gene: 8. Germline V CDR1 and CDR2: SQVTM, ANQGSEA. The rearrangement joins TRBV29-1 to TRBJ2-7; 7 positions match TRBD2. The clonotype was recovered from a human donor with alopecia areata. This specimen was CD4+ T cells sorted from blood, taken at week 4, from a patient treated with tofacitinib. CDR3 sequence (DNA): TGCAGCGTTTTTCCGGGAGCGGGGGAGCAGTACTTC. It yields the protein CSVFPGAGEQYF.